The clone carrying this T cell receptor (beta chain) was seen once. Its antigen is not identified. This record belongs to a study of cytomegalovirus exposure and HLA in healthy donors. Study results and caveats: The study listed roughly 160 cytomegalovirus-associated TCR beta chains. An analysis done earlier found most TCR beta V segments productive about 87% or about 30% of the time. It was likely that a cluster of highly shared sequence variants was a sequencing artifact. Researchers reported in a later analysis that a missense DCLRE1C variant was tied to TCR beta V- and J-gene trimming.

Per the germline V gene, CDR1 is SGHRS and CDR2 is YFSETQ. With 4 bases clipped from V and 2 bases from J, the junction kept 3 bases outside the gene matches. The CDR3 loop spans 15 amino acids. With 60 Vbeta and 13 Jbeta primers, the PCR was carried out. Measured with immunoSEQ multiplex PCR; TCRdb has only the in-frame clones, and not every one. Seen here are about 130,000 clones, 80% to 90% observed once, and the top ten hold 2.5% to 3.5%. The source of this sequence is a woman aged 18-29 years in good health and CMV-seropositive. Sequencing was carried out using PBMCs. The rearrangement uses TRBV5-1 and TRBJ2-5, with 12 bases aligning to TRBD1. The CDR3 is CASSGTGGHQETQYF. CDR3 bases: TGCGCCAGCAGCGGGACAGGGGGCCATCAAGAGACCCAGTACTTC.